The entry below describes one T cell receptor beta chain. This specimen belongs to a study of CXCR3-negative and CXCR3-positive naive CD8 T cells. Per germline, CDR1 SEHNR and CDR2 FQNEAQ (reference sequence). The length of the CDR3 is 17 residues. The sorting of each CD8+ T cell subset was done in triplicate, at 250,000 to 300,000 cells each. cDNA libraries for TRB were generated by 5' RACE incorporating UMI labels. Reprocessing the 5' RACE reads, TCRdb reports a single entry for every CDR3 protein and omits DNA. Here the sample table reports 100,000 to 150,000 distinct CDR3 sequences. The V call is TRBV7-9, the J call TRBJ2-1; TCRdb picks TRBD2, but there is no DNA to check that call. The sequence was collected from a human donor in good health. Some clones in this sample may be carry-over from other donors' samples. Sequencing used naive CXCR3- CD8+ T cells from blood. Subset reported: CD45RO-CCR7+CD27+CD95- naive CD8+ T cells lacking CXCR3 (TNR3-). CDR3 residues: CASSSISGEDSYNEQFF.